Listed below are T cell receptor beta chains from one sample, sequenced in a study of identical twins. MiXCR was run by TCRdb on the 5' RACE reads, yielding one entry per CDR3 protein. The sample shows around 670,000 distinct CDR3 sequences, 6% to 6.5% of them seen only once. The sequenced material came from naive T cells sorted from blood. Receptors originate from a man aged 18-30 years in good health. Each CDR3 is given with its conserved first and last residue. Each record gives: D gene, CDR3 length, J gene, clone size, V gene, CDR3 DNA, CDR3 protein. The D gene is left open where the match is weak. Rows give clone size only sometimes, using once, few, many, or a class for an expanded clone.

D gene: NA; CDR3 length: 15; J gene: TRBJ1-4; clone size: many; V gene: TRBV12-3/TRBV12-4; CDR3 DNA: TGTGCCAGCAGTTTAGATGGGGCGGCTAATGAAAAACTGTTTTTT; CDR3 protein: CASSLDGAANEKLFF
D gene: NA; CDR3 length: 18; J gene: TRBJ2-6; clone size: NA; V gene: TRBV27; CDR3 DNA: TGTGCCAGCAGTTTAAAGCCCACAAGAAGCTCTGGGGCCAACGTCCTGACTTTC; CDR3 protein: CASSLKPTRSSGANVLTF
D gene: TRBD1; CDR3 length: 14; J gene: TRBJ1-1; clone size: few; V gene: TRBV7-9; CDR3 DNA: TGTGCCAGCAGCAGCTGGGACAGTAACACTGAAGCTTTCTTT; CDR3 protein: CASSSWDSNTEAFF
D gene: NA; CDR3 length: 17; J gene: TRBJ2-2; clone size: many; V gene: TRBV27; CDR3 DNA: TGTGCCAGCAGCCTATATCATAGGTTCCCTTACACCGGGGAGCTGTTTTTT; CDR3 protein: CASSLYHRFPYTGELFF
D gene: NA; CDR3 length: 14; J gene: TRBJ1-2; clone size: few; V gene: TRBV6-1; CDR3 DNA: TGTGCCAGCAGCCAAGGGTGGCAAGGCTATGGCTACACCTTC; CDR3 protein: CASSQGWQGYGYTF
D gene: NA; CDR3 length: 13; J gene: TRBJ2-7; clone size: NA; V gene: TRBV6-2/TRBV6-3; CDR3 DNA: TGTGCCAGCAGAGAAGAAGATAGCCACGAGCAGTACTTC; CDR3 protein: CASREEDSHEQYF
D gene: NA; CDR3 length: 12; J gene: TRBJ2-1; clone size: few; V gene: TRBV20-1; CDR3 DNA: TGCAGTATAGGATTAAGAAACAATGAGCAGTTCTTC; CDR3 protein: CSIGLRNNEQFF
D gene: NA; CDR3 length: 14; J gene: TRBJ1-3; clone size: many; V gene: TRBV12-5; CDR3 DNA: TGTGCTAGTGGTTTCTCTCATTCTGGAAACACCATATATTTT; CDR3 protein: CASGFSHSGNTIYF
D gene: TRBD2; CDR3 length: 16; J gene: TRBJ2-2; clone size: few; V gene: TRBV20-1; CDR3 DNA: TGCAGTGCTCGACCCGCGACTAGCGGGAACACCGGGGAGCTGTTTTTT; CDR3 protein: CSARPATSGNTGELFF
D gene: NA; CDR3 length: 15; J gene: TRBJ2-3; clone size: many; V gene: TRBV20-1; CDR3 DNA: TGCAGTGCTACCCTAGGGGGGCCTACCACAGATACGCAGTATTTT; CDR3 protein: CSATLGGPTTDTQYF
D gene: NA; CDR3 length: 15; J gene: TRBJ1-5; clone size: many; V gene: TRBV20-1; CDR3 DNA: TGCAGTGCTAGGTTCGGTAGGGCAGGCAATCAGCCCCAGCATTTT; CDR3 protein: CSARFGRAGNQPQHF
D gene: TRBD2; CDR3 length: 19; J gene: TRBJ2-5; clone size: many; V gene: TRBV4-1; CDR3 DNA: TGCGCCAGCAGCCAAGAGACCCTAATAGCGGGATGGTACCAAGAGACCCAGTACTTC; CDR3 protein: CASSQETLIAGWYQETQYF
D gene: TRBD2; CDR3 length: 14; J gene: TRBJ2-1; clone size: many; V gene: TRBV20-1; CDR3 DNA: TGCAGTGCTAGCGGGAGGCTCTCCTACAATGAGCAGTTCTTC; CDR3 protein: CSASGRLSYNEQFF
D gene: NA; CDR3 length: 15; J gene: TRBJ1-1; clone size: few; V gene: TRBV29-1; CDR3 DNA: TGCAGCGTTGAAGTCCGAGGCAGAAAGAACACTGAAGCTTTCTTT; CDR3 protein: CSVEVRGRKNTEAFF
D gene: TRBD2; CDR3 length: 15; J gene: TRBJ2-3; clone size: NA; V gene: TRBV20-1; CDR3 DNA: TGCAGTGCCACGGGACTAGCGGGAGTGGCAGATACGCAGTATTTT; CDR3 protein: CSATGLAGVADTQYF
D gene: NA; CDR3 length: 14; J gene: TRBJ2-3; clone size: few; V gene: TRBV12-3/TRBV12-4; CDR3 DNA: TGTGCCAGCAGTGCCGAAGGGGCCACAGATACGCAGTATTTT; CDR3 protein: CASSAEGATDTQYF
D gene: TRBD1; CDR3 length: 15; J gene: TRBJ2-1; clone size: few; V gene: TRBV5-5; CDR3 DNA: TGTGCCAGCAGCTGGACAGGGGTGTCCTACAATGAGCAGTTCTTC; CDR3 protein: CASSWTGVSYNEQFF
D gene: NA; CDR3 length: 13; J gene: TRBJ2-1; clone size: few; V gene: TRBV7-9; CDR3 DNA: TGTGCCAGCAGCTCCCGTTACTACAATGAGCAGTTCTTC; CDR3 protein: CASSSRYYNEQFF
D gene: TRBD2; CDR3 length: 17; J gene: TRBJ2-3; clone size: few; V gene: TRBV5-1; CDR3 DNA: TGCGCCAGCAGCCCCGGCCTAGCGGGAGCCCTTGGAGATACGCAGTATTTT; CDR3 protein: CASSPGLAGALGDTQYF
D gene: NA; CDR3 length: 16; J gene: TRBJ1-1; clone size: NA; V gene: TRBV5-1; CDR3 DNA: TGCGCCAGCAGCCACGGCCCAGGGATGACGAACACTGAAGCTTTCTTT; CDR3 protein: CASSHGPGMTNTEAFF
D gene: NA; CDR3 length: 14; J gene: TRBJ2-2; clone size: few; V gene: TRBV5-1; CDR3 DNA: TGCGCCAGCGAGGCGGGGACGAACACCGGGGAGCTGTTTTTT; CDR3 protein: CASEAGTNTGELFF
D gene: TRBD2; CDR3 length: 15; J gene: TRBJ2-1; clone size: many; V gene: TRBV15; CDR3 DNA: TGTGCCACCAGCAGAGAAGCGGGGCCAAACAATGAGCAGTTCTTC; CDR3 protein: CATSREAGPNNEQFF
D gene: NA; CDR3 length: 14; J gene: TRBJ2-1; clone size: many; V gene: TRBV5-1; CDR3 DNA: TGCGCCAGCAGCTGGGACGCACCCTACAATGAGCAGTTCTTC; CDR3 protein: CASSWDAPYNEQFF
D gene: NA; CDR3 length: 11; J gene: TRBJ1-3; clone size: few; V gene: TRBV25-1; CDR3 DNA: TGTGCCAGCACCGTAGGAAACACCATATATTTT; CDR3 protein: CASTVGNTIYF
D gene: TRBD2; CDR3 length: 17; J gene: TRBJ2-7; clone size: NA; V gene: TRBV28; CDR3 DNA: TGTGCCAGCAGTTTTCAGGGAGTATTAGCGGGAGGGCCCGAGCAGTACTTC; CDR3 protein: CASSFQGVLAGGPEQYF
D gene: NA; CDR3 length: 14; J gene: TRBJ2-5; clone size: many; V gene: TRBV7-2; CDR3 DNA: TGTGCCAGCAGCTTGCCAGCCCTCAGGTTTGCCCAGTACTTC; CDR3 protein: CASSLPALRFAQYF
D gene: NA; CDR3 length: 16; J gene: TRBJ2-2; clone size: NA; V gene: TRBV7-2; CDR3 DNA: TGTGCCAGCAGCTTAGACGTCAAGATACTCGCCGGGGAGCTGTTTTTT; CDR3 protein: CASSLDVKILAGELFF
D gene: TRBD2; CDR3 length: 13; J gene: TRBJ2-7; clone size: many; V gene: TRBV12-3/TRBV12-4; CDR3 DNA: TGTGCCACCCTACTAGCGGGAGGGTACGAGCAGTACTTC; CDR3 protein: CATLLAGGYEQYF
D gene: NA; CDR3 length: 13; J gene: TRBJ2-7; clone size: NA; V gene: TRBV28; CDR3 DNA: TGTGCCAGCAGTGTATCCCCCTCCTACGAGCAGTACTTC; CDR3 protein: CASSVSPSYEQYF